The 13 T cell receptor beta chains below come from one sample, sequenced in a study of technical replicates of blood from a handful of donors (dated by TCRdb to 2016 to 2017). Receptors were amplified or captured by the immunoSEQ multiplex PCR assay. TCRdb carries this immuneACCESS record with in-frame sequences only. Its versions omit some clonotypes, under half of them owing to an unresolved V gene in the studies checked, with the rest unexplained. In this sample the table shows fewer than 90,000 clones, 94% of which occur a single time. In total, the top ten clones hold about 0.39% of the sample. The sequenced sample consisted of T cells isolated from PBMCs. The receptors were gathered from a human donor in good health.

The rearrangement joins TRBV7-9 to TRBJ2-7; 12 bases match TRBD2. V dropped 1 base and J dropped 5; count of bases not matched to a gene: 3. The CDR3 totals 15 residues. The germline gives CDR1 SEHNR, CDR2 FQNEAQ (reference sequence). This chain's CDR3 is CASSLVLAGGNEQYF. CDR3 DNA: TGTGCCAGCAGCTTAGTACTAGCGGGAGGTAACGAGCAGTACTTC.

V usage is TRBV29-1 and J usage is TRBJ2-7, with TRBD2 matching over 8 bases. This CDR3 contains 13 residues. The ends lost 4 bases at V and 2 bases at J; junction bases unmatched: 4. Germline assignment: CDR1 SQVTM and CDR2 ANQGSEA. The CDR3 nucleotides are TGCAGCGTTGCCCGAGCGGGAGCCTACGAGCAGTACTTC. Amino acid sequence: CSVARAGAYEQYF.

The rearrangement links TRBV9 to TRBJ2-1, with TRBD2 matching 7 bases. The length of the CDR3 is 14 residues. Germline CDR1 SGDLS, CDR2 YYNGEE. The V gene end was trimmed by 2 bases and the J gene end by 5 bases; junction bases not matched to a gene: 4. In nucleotides, the CDR3 is TGTGCCAGCAGCGTTCTAACTAGCGACAATGAGCAGTTCTTC. Translated, it gives CASSVLTSDNEQFF. Full variable domain (outside the CDR3, taken from reference TRBV9 and TRBJ2-1): DSGVTQTPKHLITATGQRVTLRCSPRSGDLSVYWYQQSLDQGLQFLIQYYNGEERAKGNILERFSAQQFPDLHSELNLSSLELGDSALYFCASSVLTSDNEQFFGPGTRLTVL.

This chain uses TRBV5-6 with TRBJ2-7; 8 nucleotides agree with TRBD1. Germline CDR1 reads SGHDT; CDR2 reads YYEEEE. The CDR3 consists of 16 residues. V shed 4 bases and J 0 bases; nucleotides not matched to a gene: 9. The CDR3 DNA follows: TGTGCCAGCAGCGGGGGGACAGGCCGACACTCCTACGAGCAGTACTTC. Its protein product is CASSGGTGRHSYEQYF.

The V call is TRBV9, the J call TRBJ1-1; 9 bases match TRBD1. The V segment lost 3 bases and the J segment 0 bases; nucleotides outside the gene matches: 6. Germline CDR1 is SGDLS and CDR2 is YYNGEE. The CDR3 is made up of 16 amino acids. Here the CDR3 DNA reads TGTGCCAGCAGCGCCCCGGGACAGGGTTTGAACACTGAAGCTTTCTTT. It specifies CASSAPGQGLNTEAFF.

The chain is built from TRBV28 and TRBJ1-1; maybe TRBD1 (5 bases). CDR1 is MDHEN and CDR2 is SYDVKM in the germline V gene. This CDR3 region has 16 residues. Trimming removed 2 bases from V and 1 base from J, with 14 bases in between. DNA of the CDR3: TGTGCCAGCAGTTTAACGTCCTGGACACGGAACACTGAAGCTTTCTTT. It translates to CASSLTSWTRNTEAFF. The full variable domain, its missing parts supplied by reference TRBV28 and TRBJ1-1, is DVKVTQSSRYLVKRTGEKVFLECVQDMDHENMFWYRQDPGLGLRLIYFSYDVKMKEKGDIPEGYSVSREKKERFSLILESASTNQTSMYLCASSLTSWTRNTEAFFGQGTRLTVV.

This CDR3 reads CASGMTMGDTQYF. The CDR3 nucleotides read TGTGCCAGCGGTATGACTATGGGAGATACGCAGTATTTT. This sequence joins TRBV27 and TRBJ2-3; maybe TRBD2 (5 bases). CDR1 MNHEY and CDR2 SMNVEV come from the germline V gene (reference sequence). This CDR3 region has 13 residues. V was pared by 8 bases and J by 5 bases, with 14 bases between.

The chain couples TRBV19 to TRBJ1-2; 10 bases map to TRBD1. Germline CDR1 LNHDA, CDR2 SQIVND (reference sequence). V dropped 3 bases and J dropped 5; count of bases not matched to a gene: 12. There are 17 residues in the CDR3. The CDR3, as DNA: TGTGCCAGTAGTATTCCCCGGGACAGGGGATTTAATTATGGCTACACCTTC. It translates to CASSIPRDRGFNYGYTF.

This sequence joins TRBV4-2 and TRBJ2-3; 9 nucleotides align to TRBD2. V lost 0 bases, J lost 6 bases, and 7 bases stayed unmatched. Germline-derived CDR1 and CDR2 are LGHNA and YNFKEQ. The CDR3 extends over 16 amino acids. CDR3 DNA sequence: TGTGCCAGCAGCCAAGAACCTAGCGGGAACCTGGATACGCAGTATTTT. Translation: CASSQEPSGNLDTQYF.

The chain joins TRBV4-3 to TRBJ1-5, with D possibly TRBD1 on 6 matching bases. V gave up 0 bases and J gave up 3 bases, with 9 bases separating them. The germline CDR1 and CDR2 sequences are LGHNA and YSLEER. The CDR3 length is 15 residues. The CDR3 bases are TGCGCCAGCAGCCAAGAAAGGACAGTCAATCAGCCCCAGCATTTT. It specifies CASSQERTVNQPQHF.

The V call is TRBV4-3, the J call TRBJ2-7; 11 bases are a match to TRBD1. This CDR3 region has 14 residues. The V segment lost 1 base and the J segment 4 bases; nucleotides outside the gene matches: 0. Germline CDR1 LGHNA, CDR2 YSLEER. The CDR3 bases are TGCGCCAGCAGCCAAGGGGACAGGGGGTACGAGCAGTACTTC. Translation gives CASSQGDRGYEQYF.

The chain carries TRBV10-3 and TRBJ2-3; 7 bases match TRBD2. The V segment lost 6 bases and the J segment 5 bases; nucleotides outside the gene matches: 5. Germline values: CDR1 ENHRY, CDR2 SYGVKD. The CDR3 is 13 residues long. CDR3 residues: CAIRSGNEDTQYF. The CDR3 nucleotides read TGTGCCATCAGAAGCGGGAACGAAGATACGCAGTATTTT.

The chain has TRBV4-1 and TRBJ2-1, with 12 bases lining up with TRBD2. The trim removed 6 bases at V and 7 bases at J, leaving 1 base unmatched. Germline CDR1 and CDR2: MGHRA and YSYEKL. The CDR3 runs to 13 residues. CDR3 sequence: CASSGTSGNEQFF. CDR3 coding DNA: TGCGCCAGCAGTGGGACTAGCGGGAATGAGCAGTTCTTC.